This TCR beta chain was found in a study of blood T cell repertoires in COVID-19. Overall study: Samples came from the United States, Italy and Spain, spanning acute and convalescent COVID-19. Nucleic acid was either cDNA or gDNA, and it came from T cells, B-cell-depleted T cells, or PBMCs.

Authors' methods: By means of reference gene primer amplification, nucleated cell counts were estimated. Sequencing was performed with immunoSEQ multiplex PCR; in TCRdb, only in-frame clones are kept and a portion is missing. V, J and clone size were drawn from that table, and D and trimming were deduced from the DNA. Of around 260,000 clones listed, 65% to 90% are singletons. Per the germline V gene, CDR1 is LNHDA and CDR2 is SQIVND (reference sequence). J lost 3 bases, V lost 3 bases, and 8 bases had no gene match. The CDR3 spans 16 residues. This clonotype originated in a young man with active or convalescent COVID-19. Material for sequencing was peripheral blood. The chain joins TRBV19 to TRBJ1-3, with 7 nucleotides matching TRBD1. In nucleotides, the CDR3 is TGTGCCAGTAGTATGAATAACAGGGGTTTTGGAAACACCATATATTTT. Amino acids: CASSMNNRGFGNTIYF.